A single sample gave rise to the 27 T cell receptor beta chains below, sequenced in a study of cytomegalovirus exposure and HLA in healthy donors. The primer mix had 60 Vbeta and 13 Jbeta primers. TCRdb's table, derived via immunoSEQ multiplex PCR, lists solely in-frame clones and lacks some. The table lists more than 200,000 clones, about 80% of them singletons. The sample consisted of PBMCs. The receptors were gathered from a middle-aged man in good health and CMV-seropositive.

The V call is TRBV5-1, the J call TRBJ1-1, with 7 nucleotides matching TRBD1. V shed 4 bases and J 2 bases; nucleotides not matched to a gene: 8. Germline CDR1 is SGHRS and CDR2 is YFSETQ. The CDR3 runs to 15 residues. The CDR3 DNA is TGCGCCAGCAGCACGACAGGGAGCAGAAACACTGAAGCTTTCTTT. Amino acid sequence: CASSTTGSRNTEAFF.

The J gene is TRBJ2-1, the V gene TRBV2; 8 bases fit TRBD1. V dropped 3 bases and J dropped 4; count of bases not matched to a gene: 5. The CDR3 is made up of 15 amino acids. In germline, CDR1 is SNHLY, CDR2 FYNNEI. The chain's CDR3 is CASSEDRAGYNEQFF. CDR3 DNA sequence: TGTGCCAGCAGTGAGGACAGGGCGGGATACAATGAGCAGTTCTTC.

The chain recombines TRBV27 with TRBJ2-7; TRBD1 might be the D (5 bases). Looked up from germline, CDR1 is MNHEY and CDR2 is SMNVEV (reference sequence). Trimming removed 2 bases at V and 2 bases at J, with 7 bases between. The CDR3 sequence is 13 residues long. This chain's CDR3 is CASSLDSTYEQYF. Here the CDR3 DNA reads TGTGCCAGCAGTTTAGACAGCACCTACGAGCAGTACTTC.

The chain joins TRBV27 to TRBJ2-3; 10 bases match TRBD1. The junction had 7 bases not matched to a gene; V was cut back by 6 bases and J by 1 base. Germline V CDR1 and CDR2: MNHEY, SMNVEV (reference sequence). The CDR3 totals 16 residues. The CDR3 is CASRNWTGGGTDTQYF. In DNA, the CDR3 is TGTGCCAGCAGAAATTGGACAGGGGGTGGCACAGATACGCAGTATTTT.

The chain couples TRBV27 to TRBJ1-1; no reliable D call. The V end was cut by 0 bases, the J end by 0 bases, with 8 bases between. Germline V CDR1 and CDR2: MNHEY, SMNVEV (reference sequence). The CDR3 spans 15 residues. Here the CDR3 reads CASSLSARMNTEAFF. CDR3 bases: TGTGCCAGCAGTTTATCTGCCAGAATGAACACTGAAGCTTTCTTT.

The genes are TRBV7-8 and TRBJ2-5, with 8 bases aligning to TRBD2. The V and J ends lost 5 bases and 5 bases, in that order; junction bases with no gene match: 4. The germline V gene has CDR1 SGHVS and CDR2 FQNEAQ. The CDR3 is 13 amino acids. CDR3 loop: CASSRGGAETQYF. As DNA, the CDR3 is TGTGCCAGCAGCCGGGGGGGGGCGGAGACCCAGTACTTC.

The genes are TRBV5-6 and TRBJ1-4; D is uncertain. Trimming took off 0 bases at V and 13 bases at J, with 10 bases between the two ends. The length of the CDR3 is 12 residues. Germline CDR1 reads SGHDT; CDR2 reads YYEEEE. CDR3 in amino acids: CASSLEPGGLFF. The CDR3 DNA sequence: TGTGCCAGCAGCTTGGAACCAGGAGGACTGTTTTTT.

The V gene is TRBV19, the J gene TRBJ2-6; weak D call: TRBD2 (6 bases). The length of the CDR3 is 16 residues. Germline lookup yields CDR1 LNHDA and CDR2 SQIVND (reference sequence). V was trimmed by 7 bases and J by 0 bases, leaving 13 bases between them. The CDR3 loop reads CASKSQTSSGANVLTF. The CDR3 coding sequence is TGTGCCAGTAAGTCCCAGACTAGCTCTGGGGCCAACGTCCTGACTTTC. Using reference TRBV19 and TRBJ2-6 for the parts outside the CDR3, the full variable domain is DGGITQSPKYLFRKEGQNVTLSCEQNLNHDAMYWYRQDPGQGLRLIYYSQIVNDFQKGDIAEGYSVSREKKESFPLTVTSAQKNPTAFYLCASKSQTSSGANVLTFGAGSRLTVL.

This chain connects TRBV15 to TRBJ1-1; weak D call: TRBD1 (5 bases). V was pared by 0 bases and J by 8 bases, with 10 bases between. The CDR3 totals 13 residues. The germline CDR1 and CDR2 sequences are LNHNV and YYDKDF (reference sequence). The CDR3 DNA follows: TGTGCCACCAGCAGAGACCGACAGTTCGAAGCTTTCTTT. It encodes CATSRDRQFEAFF. The entire variable domain, with the rest obtained from reference TRBV15 and TRBJ1-1, is as follows: DAMVIQNPRYQVTQFGKPVTLSCSQTLNHNVMYWYQQKSSQAPKLLFHYYDKDFNNEADTPDNFQSRRPNTSFCFLDIRSPGLGDTAMYLCATSRDRQFEAFFGQGTRLTVV.

V and J are TRBV4-1 and TRBJ1-4; no clear D. The ends were cut back, 6 bases at V and 4 bases at J, with 15 bases in the middle. Germline loops: CDR1 MGHRA, CDR2 YSYEKL. The CDR3 contains 15 residues. The CDR3 region is CASSPRAFGNEKLFF. CDR3 nucleotides: TGCGCCAGCAGTCCGAGGGCTTTTGGTAATGAAAAACTGTTTTTT.

On this clone itself: The sample holds other DNA sequences that translate to the same CDR3. This CDR3 is CASSAVTGAYEQYF. CDR3 sequence (DNA): TGTGCCAGCAGTGCTGTGACAGGAGCCTACGAGCAGTACTTC. V and J are TRBV2 and TRBJ2-7; TRBD1 might be the D (6 bases). Germline assignment: CDR1 SNHLY and CDR2 FYNNEI. V was clipped by 4 bases and J by 2 bases, with 12 bases between them. The CDR3 is 14 amino acids.

This chain joins TRBV11-2 and TRBJ2-3, with 9 positions matching TRBD2. Germline V lookup: CDR1 SGHAT, CDR2 FQNNGV. CDR3 length: 16 residues. Losses at the gene ends were 1 base for V and 4 bases for J; bases not matched to a gene: 6. This chain's CDR3 is CASSLGLAVASDTQYF. The DNA of the CDR3 is TGTGCCAGCAGCTTAGGACTAGCGGTAGCCTCAGATACGCAGTATTTT.

The table lists this clone with a count of one. The chain carries TRBV19 and TRBJ2-1; D uncertain. V was pared by 5 bases and J by 0 bases, with 14 bases between. CDR3 length: 16 amino acids. Germline V gene lookup returns CDR1 LNHDA and CDR2 SQIVND (reference sequence). CDR3 region: CASSPLLRSSYNEQFF. The CDR3 DNA reads as TGTGCCAGTAGTCCCCTTTTGCGGAGCTCCTACAATGAGCAGTTCTTC.

This clone has just a few counts. This rearrangement joins TRBV11-2 to TRBJ1-2, with D unresolved. The V end lost 1 base, the J end lost 8 bases, and 8 bases lay between the germline ends. The CDR3 has 12 residues. Germline V gene data show CDR1 as SGHAT and CDR2 as FQNNGV. Here the CDR3 reads CASSLGASGYTF. The CDR3 nucleotides are TGTGCCAGCAGCTTAGGGGCCTCGGGCTACACCTTC.

The V gene is TRBV7-2, the J gene TRBJ2-5; 8 positions match TRBD1. The junction had 5 bases not matched to a gene; V was cut back by 4 bases and J by 4 bases. CDR3 length: 14 amino acids. In germline, CDR1 is SGHTA, CDR2 FQGNSA. CDR3 nucleotides: TGTGCCAGCAGCTCGACAGGGGTGGGAGAGACCCAGTACTTC. Its protein is CASSSTGVGETQYF.

This chain joins TRBV30 and TRBJ2-1; 9 positions agree with TRBD2. The CDR3 runs to 20 residues. Per germline, CDR1 GTSNPN and CDR2 SVGIG (reference sequence). Losses at the gene ends were 0 bases for V and 3 bases for J; bases not matched to a gene: 18. The CDR3 loop reads CAWSVRFGGRASQIYNEQFF. The CDR3 coding sequence is TGTGCCTGGAGTGTACGTTTTGGCGGGAGGGCCTCACAGATCTACAATGAGCAGTTCTTC.

The chain joins TRBV27 to TRBJ2-1; perhaps TRBD1 as D (5 bases). The CDR3 contains 14 residues. Looked up from germline, CDR1 is MNHEY and CDR2 is SMNVEV (reference sequence). Deletions cut 0 bases from V and 8 bases from J, with 11 bases between. The CDR3 DNA reads TGTGCCAGCAGTTTATCGGGGCGGTGGGATGAGCAGTTCTTC. Protein: CASSLSGRWDEQFF.

The chain links TRBV19 to TRBJ1-2, with 7 bases identical to TRBD1. The CDR3 sequence is 13 residues long. V trimming: 5 bases; J trimming: 8 bases; junction bases outside the gene matches: 8. The germline V gene has CDR1 LNHDA and CDR2 SQIVND (reference sequence). CDR3 amino acids: CASSPRDRRGYTF. CDR3 DNA: TGTGCCAGTAGTCCGCGGGACAGAAGAGGCTACACCTTC.

This sequence joins TRBV13 and TRBJ2-6; TRBD1 aligns across 8 bases. Germline CDR1 PRHDT, CDR2 FYEKMQ (reference sequence). The V and J ends lost 3 bases and 2 bases, in that order; junction bases with no gene match: 6. The CDR3 is 17 residues long. The CDR3 bases are TGTGCCAGCAGCTTCCGGCAGGGGGCGCCTGGGGCCAACGTCCTGACTTTC. Amino acids: CASSFRQGAPGANVLTF.

This rearrangement joins TRBV27 to TRBJ2-2, with D possibly TRBD2 on 6 matching bases. The CDR3 length is 15 residues. Germline CDR1 reads MNHEY; CDR2 reads SMNVEV (reference sequence). The ends were cut back, 6 bases at V and 0 bases at J, with 11 bases in the middle. The CDR3 loop is CASSAGPPNTGELFF. CDR3 nucleotide sequence: TGTGCCAGCAGCGCGGGACCGCCGAACACCGGGGAGCTGTTTTTT.

The genes are TRBV2 and TRBJ1-2; TRBD1 matches 7 bases. V was clipped by 0 bases and J by 4 bases; unmatched bases: 8. The CDR3 consists of 16 residues. CDR1 is SNHLY, CDR2 FYNNEI, per germline. The CDR3 region has the DNA TGTGCCAGCAGTGAAGCGCAGGGGGTTAGCGCCTATGGCTACACCTTC. Amino acids: CASSEAQGVSAYGYTF.

The gene calls are TRBV27 and TRBJ1-2, with a tentative D call TRBD1 (5 bases). V lost 5 bases, J lost 4 bases, and 17 bases lay in between. The CDR3 length is 15 residues. From germline, CDR1 is MNHEY and CDR2 SMNVEV (reference sequence). CDR3 nucleotides: TGTGCCAGCAGTCGAAACACCGGGCAGGGCTATGGCTACACCTTC. As protein: CASSRNTGQGYGYTF.

The J gene is TRBJ2-3, the V gene TRBV5-8; 7 positions agree with TRBD2. V was clipped by 3 bases and J by 0 bases; unmatched bases: 7. CDR3 length equals 16 residues. From germline, CDR1 is SGHTS and CDR2 YDEGEE. The CDR3 spells CASSWGSGSSTDTQYF. DNA of the CDR3: TGTGCCAGCAGCTGGGGTAGCGGGTCTAGCACAGATACGCAGTATTTT.

The chain joins TRBV29-1 to TRBJ2-1; D is ambiguous. Trimming took off 4 bases at V and 6 bases at J, with 4 bases between the two ends. CDR1 is SQVTM, CDR2 ANQGSEA, per germline. The CDR3 totals 10 residues. The CDR3 DNA follows: TGCAGCGTTGGAGGCAATGAGCAGTTCTTC. Amino acids: CSVGGNEQFF.

V gene TRBV11-2 combines with J gene TRBJ1-2; D may be TRBD1 (6 bases). In germline, CDR1 is SGHAT, CDR2 FQNNGV. V shed 2 bases and J shed 4 bases, with 11 bases lying between them. This CDR3 comprises 14 residues. This CDR3 is CASSLTGLSYGYTF. The CDR3 DNA reads as TGTGCCAGCAGCTTAACAGGGCTCTCCTATGGCTACACCTTC.

CDR3: CASSLGTGGFSTDTQYF. Here the CDR3 DNA reads TGTGCCAGCAGCCTCGGGACAGGGGGTTTTAGCACAGATACGCAGTATTTT. This rearrangement joins TRBV14 to TRBJ2-3, with TRBD1 matching 11 bases. The CDR3 has 17 amino acids. The J segment lost 0 bases and the V segment lost 4 bases, leaving 6 bases of the junction unmatched. Per the germline V gene, CDR1 is SGHDN and CDR2 is FVKESK.

V is TRBV10-3 and J is TRBJ2-1; D ambiguous. Germline loops: CDR1 ENHRY, CDR2 SYGVKD. The ends were cut back, 10 bases at V and 5 bases at J, with 6 bases in the middle. The CDR3 sequence is 10 residues long. Written as DNA, the CDR3 is TGTGCCACCAAAAACAATGAGCAGTTCTTC. Translation: CATKNNEQFF.